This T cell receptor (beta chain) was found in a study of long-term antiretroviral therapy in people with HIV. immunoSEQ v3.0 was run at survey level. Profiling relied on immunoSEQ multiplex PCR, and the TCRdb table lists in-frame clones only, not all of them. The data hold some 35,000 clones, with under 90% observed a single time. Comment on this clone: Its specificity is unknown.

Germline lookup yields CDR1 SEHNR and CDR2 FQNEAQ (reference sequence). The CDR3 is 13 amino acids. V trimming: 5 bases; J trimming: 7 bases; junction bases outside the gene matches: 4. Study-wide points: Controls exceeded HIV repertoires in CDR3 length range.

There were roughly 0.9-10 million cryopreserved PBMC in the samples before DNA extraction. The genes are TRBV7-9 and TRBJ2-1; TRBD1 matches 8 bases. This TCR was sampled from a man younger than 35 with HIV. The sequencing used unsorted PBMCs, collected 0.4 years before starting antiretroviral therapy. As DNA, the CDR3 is TGTGCCAGCAGCCTAGGACAGGGAAATGAGCAGTTCTTC. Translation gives CASSLGQGNEQFF.